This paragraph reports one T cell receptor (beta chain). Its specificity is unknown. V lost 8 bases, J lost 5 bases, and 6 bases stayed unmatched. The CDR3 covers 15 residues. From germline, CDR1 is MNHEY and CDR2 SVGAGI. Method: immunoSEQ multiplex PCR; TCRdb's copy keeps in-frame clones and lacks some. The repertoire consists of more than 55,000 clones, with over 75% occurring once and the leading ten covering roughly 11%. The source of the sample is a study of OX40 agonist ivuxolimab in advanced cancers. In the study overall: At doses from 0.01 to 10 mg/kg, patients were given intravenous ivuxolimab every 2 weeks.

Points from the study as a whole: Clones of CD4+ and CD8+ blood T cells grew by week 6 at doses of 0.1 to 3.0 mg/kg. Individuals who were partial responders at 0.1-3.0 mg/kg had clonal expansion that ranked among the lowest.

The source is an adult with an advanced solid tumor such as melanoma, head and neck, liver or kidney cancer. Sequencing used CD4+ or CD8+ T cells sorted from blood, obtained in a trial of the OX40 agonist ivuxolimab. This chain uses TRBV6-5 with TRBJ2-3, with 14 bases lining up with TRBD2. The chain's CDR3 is CASWGLAGEKDTQYF. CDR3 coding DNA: TGTGCCAGCTGGGGACTAGCGGGGGAGAAAGATACGCAGTATTTT.